The 29 T cell receptor beta chains below all came from one sample that was sequenced in a study of cytomegalovirus exposure and HLA in healthy donors. Use of 60 Vbeta and 13 Jbeta primers characterized the PCR. This table comes from immunoSEQ multiplex PCR, and its TCRdb copy is limited to in-frame clones, with some not included. This sample has hundreds of thousands of clones, with approximately 84% found just once. The sequencing input was PBMCs. The receptors stem from a woman aged 40 to 49 in good health and CMV-seronegative.

The V gene is TRBV6-1, the J gene TRBJ2-5, with 9 bases aligning to TRBD2. Trimming removed 7 bases from V and 5 bases from J; junction bases left unmatched: 5. The germline V gene has CDR1 MNHNS and CDR2 SASEGT. The CDR3 has 13 amino acids. The DNA for the CDR3 is TGTGCCAGCAAGCGGGGGGAGTCGGAGACCCAGTACTTC. Protein product: CASKRGESETQYF.

This clone was found a few times. The rearrangement joins TRBV4-1 to TRBJ1-4; TRBD1 is a possible D gene (6 bases). CDR1 is MGHRA and CDR2 is YSYEKL in the germline V gene. The CDR3 has 16 amino acids. Trimming removed 3 bases from V and 0 bases from J, with 11 bases in between. The CDR3 DNA is TGCGCCAGCAGCCAGTGGAGACAGGCAACTAATGAAAAACTGTTTTTT. Encoded protein: CASSQWRQATNEKLFF.

This chain joins TRBV15 and TRBJ1-1; TRBD1 might be the D (6 bases). The CDR3 consists of 14 residues. V lost 3 bases to trimming and J lost 5 bases, with 13 bases between them. CDR1 is LNHNV, CDR2 YYDKDF, per germline (reference sequence). This chain's CDR3 is CATSRQQGATEAFF. Here the CDR3 DNA reads TGTGCCACCAGCAGGCAACAGGGTGCGACTGAAGCTTTCTTT.

This chain joins TRBV7-9 and TRBJ1-6; a weak D match, TRBD1 (5 bases). The CDR3 consists of 15 residues. Germline V lookup: CDR1 SEHNR, CDR2 FQNEAQ (reference sequence). V was pared by 7 bases and J by 7 bases, with 17 bases between. CDR3 sequence (DNA): TGTGCCAGCACCCCGAACCCGGGGGGAAATTCACCCCTCCACTTT. It translates to CASTPNPGGNSPLHF.

This chain connects TRBV18 to TRBJ2-5; D gene unclear. The V and J ends lost 5 bases and 2 bases respectively, with 9 bases between them. CDR3 size: 13 residues. Germline values: CDR1 KGHSH, CDR2 LQKENI. CDR3 nucleotides: TGTGCCAGCTCAGCCCAGGCTCAAGAGACCCAGTACTTC. As protein: CASSAQAQETQYF. The entire variable domain, with the rest obtained from reference TRBV18 and TRBJ2-5, is as follows: NAGVMQNPRHLVRRRGQEARLRCSPMKGHSHVYWYRQLPEEGLKFMVYLQKENIIDESGMPKERFSAEFPKEGPSILRIQQVVRGDSAAYFCASSAQAQETQYFGPGTRLLVL.

V gene TRBV21-1 combines with J gene TRBJ1-5; the D call in the table, TRBD1, was not verified against the DNA. TRBV21-1 counts as a pseudogene. This CDR3 contains 17 residues. CDR3 DNA: TGTGCCAGGAGGGGACAGGGGGCTCTGTTTTGCAATCAGCCCCAGCATTTT. This encodes CARRGQGALFCNQPQHF.

The gene calls are TRBV19 and TRBJ1-2; D is perhaps TRBD1 (5 bases). The germline CDR1 and CDR2 sequences are LNHDA and SQIVND (reference sequence). V lost 2 bases and J lost 0, with 10 bases in between. This CDR3 has 15 amino acids. CDR3 bases: TGTGCCAGTAGTATAAGTACAGGAACTAACTATGGCTACACCTTC. Translation: CASSISTGTNYGYTF.

The rearrangement links TRBV4-3 to TRBJ1-3; D is perhaps TRBD1 (6 bases). V lost 0 bases and J 2 bases, leaving 8 bases between the germline ends. The germline CDR1 and CDR2 sequences are LGHNA and YSLEER. The CDR3 is made up of 15 amino acids. CDR3: CASSQDGQPGNTIYF. CDR3 coding DNA: TGCGCCAGCAGCCAAGACGGACAGCCTGGAAACACCATATATTTT.

The chain uses TRBV7-6 and TRBJ2-7, with a weak D call TRBD2 (6 bases). V was trimmed by 5 bases and J by 6 bases, leaving 11 bases between them. Looked up from germline, CDR1 is SGHVS and CDR2 is FNYEAQ. CDR3 size: 12 residues. DNA for the CDR3: TGTGCCAGCAGCCACGCGGAGGGCGAGCAGTACTTC. It codes for CASSHAEGEQYF.

V is TRBV7-2 and J is TRBJ1-1; D perhaps matches TRBD1 (5 bases). This CDR3 has 15 amino acids. Trimming shortened V by 7 bases and J by 1 base, and 16 bases separated the two germline ends. The germline gives CDR1 SGHTA, CDR2 FQGNSA. CDR3 sequence: CASTISLGGNTEAFF. The CDR3, as DNA: TGTGCCAGCACCATTAGTTTGGGGGGGAACACTGAAGCTTTCTTT.

The rearrangement joins TRBV6-5 to TRBJ1-2; a weak D match, TRBD1 (6 bases). CDR1 MNHEY and CDR2 SVGAGI come from the germline V gene. The CDR3 sequence is 12 residues long. The germline V and J ends were trimmed by 5 bases and 6 bases, with 10 bases remaining between them. The CDR3 protein is CASSKYRDGYTF. The CDR3 DNA reads TGTGCCAGCAGTAAATACAGGGATGGCTACACCTTC.

The chain employs TRBV10-3 and TRBJ1-2, with 9 bases that match TRBD1. The CDR3 extends over 14 amino acids. J was trimmed by 5 bases and V by 8 bases; bases with no gene match: 9. Germline loops: CDR1 ENHRY, CDR2 SYGVKD. As DNA, the CDR3 is TGTGCCATCGGCGACGTGACAGGGGGATATGGCTACACCTTC. It translates to CAIGDVTGGYGYTF.

The chain carries TRBV5-4 and TRBJ1-2, with D perhaps matching TRBD1 (5 bases). V shed 2 bases and J shed 8 bases, with 16 bases lying between them. From germline, CDR1 is SGHNT and CDR2 YYREEE (reference sequence). This CDR3 has 14 residues. This chain's CDR3 is CASSFFPRDYGYTF. DNA for the CDR3: TGTGCCAGCAGCTTTTTCCCCAGGGATTACGGCTACACCTTC. Supplemented by reference TRBV5-4 and TRBJ1-2, the full variable domain reads ETGVTQSPTHLIKTRGQQVTLRCSSQSGHNTVSWYQQALGQGPQFIFQYYREEENGRGNFPPRFSGLQFPNYSSELNVNALELDDSALYLCASSFFPRDYGYTFGSGTRLTVV.

The J gene is TRBJ1-1, the V gene TRBV7-8; TRBD1 is a possible D gene (6 bases). Between the trimmed V and J ends, which lost 5 bases and 1 base, there was a span of 14 bases. This CDR3 has 15 residues. Germline V gives CDR1 SGHVS, CDR2 FQNEAQ. DNA for the CDR3: TGTGCCAGCAGCCGCCTGACAGGAGAGAACACTGAAGCTTTCTTT. Amino acids: CASSRLTGENTEAFF.

V and J are TRBV7-2 and TRBJ2-7, with 8 bases fitting TRBD1. CDR1 is SGHTA, CDR2 FQGNSA, per germline. The CDR3 loop spans 15 amino acids. Trimming removed 2 bases from V and 2 bases from J; junction bases left unmatched: 5. Here the CDR3 reads CASSLRQGAAYEQYF. The DNA of the CDR3 is TGTGCCAGCAGCTTAAGGCAGGGGGCTGCCTACGAGCAGTACTTC.

In its sample, this clone was seen a few times. The V gene is TRBV6-6, the J gene TRBJ1-1, with D perhaps matching TRBD1 (5 bases). The CDR3 consists of 14 residues. V was cut by 5 bases and J by 6 bases, with 16 bases left in between. Germline CDR1 reads MNHNY; CDR2 reads SVGAGI (reference sequence). In nucleotides, the CDR3 is TGTGCCAGCAGTCTTAGACAGTGGGAGGCTGAAGCTTTCTTT. Protein product: CASSLRQWEAEAFF.

CDR3 nucleotide sequence: TGTGCCAGTAGTATGACGAGGGGGCTGGAGACCCAGTACTTC. This encodes CASSMTRGLETQYF. The chain uses TRBV19 and TRBJ2-5, with 7 positions matching TRBD1. CDR1 is LNHDA and CDR2 is SQIVND in the germline V gene (reference sequence). CDR3 size: 14 residues. With 3 bases clipped from V and 5 bases from J, the junction kept 6 bases outside the gene matches.

The V call is TRBV18, the J call TRBJ1-4; D possibly corresponds to TRBD1 (6 bases). Germline values: CDR1 KGHSH, CDR2 LQKENI. V was clipped by 4 bases and J by 0 bases, with 12 bases between them. This CDR3 has 16 amino acids. CDR3 region: CASSRAGAATNEKLFF. The DNA for the CDR3 is TGTGCCAGCTCACGCGCAGGGGCAGCAACTAATGAAAAACTGTTTTTT.

The chain combines TRBV19 with TRBJ1-4, with TRBD1 as a possible D gene (6 bases). Germline assignment: CDR1 LNHDA and CDR2 SQIVND (reference sequence). The CDR3 has 16 residues. V was cut by 3 bases and J by 5 bases, with 16 bases left in between. CDR3: CASSIAGQLGNEKLFF. CDR3 DNA sequence: TGTGCCAGTAGTATCGCTGGACAGTTAGGAAATGAAAAACTGTTTTTT. The full variable domain, in which reference TRBV19 and TRBJ1-4 provide the parts outside the CDR3, is DGGITQSPKYLFRKEGQNVTLSCEQNLNHDAMYWYRQDPGQGLRLIYYSQIVNDFQKGDIAEGYSVSREKKESFPLTVTSAQKNPTAFYLCASSIAGQLGNEKLFFGSGTQLSVL.

The chain employs TRBV9 and TRBJ1-1; D might be TRBD1 (5 bases). The germline V gene encodes CDR1 SGDLS and CDR2 YYNGEE. Trimming removed 2 bases from V and 4 bases from J, with 15 bases in between. The CDR3 is made up of 15 amino acids. In nucleotides, the CDR3 is TGTGCCAGCAGCGTCAAGGGGTGGAGCCCCACTGAAGCTTTCTTT. Translating gives CASSVKGWSPTEAFF. Using reference TRBV9 and TRBJ1-1 for the parts outside the CDR3, the full variable domain is DSGVTQTPKHLITATGQRVTLRCSPRSGDLSVYWYQQSLDQGLQFLIQYYNGEERAKGNILERFSAQQFPDLHSELNLSSLELGDSALYFCASSVKGWSPTEAFFGQGTRLTVV.

The rearrangement joins TRBV7-9 to TRBJ1-1; 8 nucleotides match TRBD1. Germline V gene sequence: CDR1 SEHNR, CDR2 FQNEAQ (reference sequence). J gave up 4 bases and V 5 bases, and 6 bases lay outside the gene matches. The CDR3 has 14 amino acids. CDR3 sequence reads: CASSVDRGGTEAFF. The CDR3, as DNA: TGTGCCAGCAGCGTAGACAGGGGAGGCACTGAAGCTTTCTTT.

The rearrangement links TRBV29-1 to TRBJ2-3; TRBD2 aligns across 8 bases. This CDR3 is built from 13 residues. J lost 5 bases, V lost 6 bases, and 7 bases had no gene match. Germline lookup yields CDR1 SQVTM and CDR2 ANQGSEA. The CDR3 DNA sequence: TGCAGCGTCGCCGGGAGGGCGAGAGATACGCAGTATTTT. Translating gives CSVAGRARDTQYF.

This clone was seen more than once but under ten times. J is TRBJ2-7 and V is TRBV4-2, with 8 positions matching TRBD2. The germline CDR1 and CDR2 sequences are LGHNA and YNFKEQ. The CDR3 has 16 amino acids. Trimming at V came to 0 bases and at J to 6 bases, leaving 10 bases not matched to a gene. Here the CDR3 reads CASSQDRRGAQGEQYF. The CDR3 DNA follows: TGTGCCAGCAGCCAAGATCGGCGGGGGGCGCAGGGCGAGCAGTACTTC.

V is TRBV27 and J is TRBJ1-1, with TRBD1 matching 9 bases. CDR1 and CDR2 (germline): MNHEY, SMNVEV (reference sequence). The J segment lost 8 bases and the V segment lost 3 bases, leaving 1 base of the junction unmatched. The CDR3 consists of 12 residues. CDR3 region: CASSFGTGEAFF. DNA for the CDR3: TGTGCCAGCAGTTTCGGGACAGGGGAAGCTTTCTTT.

This clone has a handful of counts. This chain connects TRBV6-1 to TRBJ1-3; possibly TRBD1 for D (6 bases). Germline CDR1 and CDR2: MNHNS and SASEGT. V dropped 4 bases and J dropped 0 bases, with 13 bases sitting between them. This CDR3 has 16 amino acids. The CDR3 coding sequence is TGTGCCAGCAGTGGACCAGGGGCATACTCTGGAAACACCATATATTTT. Its protein product is CASSGPGAYSGNTIYF.

The rearrangement uses TRBV27 and TRBJ2-3; 11 bases are a match to TRBD2. V shed 7 bases, J shed 8 bases, and the junction held 5 bases outside the gene matches. The CDR3 sequence is 13 residues long. Germline-derived CDR1 and CDR2 are MNHEY and SMNVEV (reference sequence). CDR3 region: CASTELAGVTQYF. DNA for the CDR3: TGTGCCAGCACGGAACTAGCGGGAGTTACGCAGTATTTT.

The genes are TRBV19 and TRBJ2-1; 11 bases map to TRBD1. The junction had 7 bases not matched to a gene; V was cut back by 4 bases and J by 8 bases. The germline gives CDR1 LNHDA, CDR2 SQIVND (reference sequence). This CDR3 is 15 amino acids long. The CDR3 bases are TGTGCCAGTAGTAAAGGGACAGGGGGTGTGTATGAGCAGTTCTTC. Its translation is CASSKGTGGVYEQFF. The full variable domain, completed using reference TRBV19 and TRBJ2-1, is DGGITQSPKYLFRKEGQNVTLSCEQNLNHDAMYWYRQDPGQGLRLIYYSQIVNDFQKGDIAEGYSVSREKKESFPLTVTSAQKNPTAFYLCASSKGTGGVYEQFFGPGTRLTVL.

This sequence joins TRBV30 and TRBJ1-3; D is possibly TRBD1 (5 bases). The germline V gene encodes CDR1 GTSNPN and CDR2 SVGIG (reference sequence). With 2 bases removed from V and 0 bases from J, the gap between germline ends came to 17 bases. The CDR3 is 17 amino acids. The CDR3: CAWSQGRSGGSGNTIYF. The CDR3 DNA sequence: TGTGCCTGGAGTCAGGGAAGGAGTGGTGGCTCTGGAAACACCATATATTTT. The whole variable domain, filled in from reference TRBV30 and TRBJ1-3, reads SQTIHQWPATLVQPVGSPLSLECTVEGTSNPNLYWYRQAAGRGLQLLFYSVGIGQISSEVPQNLSASRPQDRQFILSSKKLLLSDSGFYLCAWSQGRSGGSGNTIYFGEGSWLTVV.

The chain has TRBV6-1 and TRBJ2-7, with 8 bases lining up with TRBD2. The junction had 5 bases not matched to a gene; V was cut back by 8 bases and J by 5 bases. Germline loops: CDR1 MNHNS, CDR2 SASEGT. The CDR3 sequence is 12 residues long. Here the CDR3 reads CASRGGAHEQYF. CDR3 nucleotides: TGTGCCAGCCGGGGGGGGGCTCACGAGCAGTACTTC.